This T cell receptor beta chain was identified in a study of regulatory T cells in long-lasting Graves disease. As to time point: newly diagnosed GD, antithyroid drugs for less than 3 months. Extracted RNA from PBMCs served as the source of the TCR library. The CDR3 length is 15 residues. CDR1 and CDR2 (germline): SGHAT, FQNNGV. With V trimmed by 6 bases and J by 1 base, 8 bases remained unmatched. This clonotype came up many times. Arm-PCR of CDR3 regions and iRepertoire HTBI primers were used to build TCR beta libraries. TCRdb reanalysed the multiplex PCR reads using MiXCR and keeps one entry per CDR3 protein. The data hold 250,000 to 300,000 distinct CDR3 sequences, with 18% observed a single time. The data were also submitted as part of a second study, on T cells in Graves' hyperthyroidism and ophthalmopathy. That publication notes: The study used the HTBI primer set for a first-round RT-PCR of the TCR CDR3.

The chain uses TRBV11-2 and TRBJ1-2; the match to TRBD1 covers 7 bases. This receptor was obtained from a young woman with Graves disease. The source material was peripheral blood mononuclear cells (PBMCs), sampled at new diagnosis, from a patient treated with antithyroid drugs. In DNA form, the CDR3 reads TGTGCCAGCAGGTCTTACAGGGGTCTTAACTATGGCTACACCTTC. This translates into CASRSYRGLNYGYTF. The whole variable domain, remainder taken from reference TRBV11-2 and TRBJ1-2, is EAGVAQSPRYKIIEKRQSVAFWCNPISGHATLYWYQQILGQGPKLLIQFQNNGVVDDSQLPKDRFSAERLKGVDSTLKIQPAKLEDSAVYLCASRSYRGLNYGYTFGSGTRLTVV.